Shown below are 10 T cell receptor beta chains from a single sample sequenced in a study of pediatric ulcerative colitis. Clones were sequenced by immunoSEQ multiplex PCR, and TCRdb holds only the in-frame ones, with some missing. The sample consists of over 20,000 clones, about two thirds of them appearing once. The rectum was sampled with one to two pinch biopsies at colonoscopy. The sample taken for sequencing was gut tissue. Source of these receptors: a boy aged 10-17 years with severe ulcerative colitis.

This clone was observed a few times. The chain uses TRBV11-1 and TRBJ1-2; the match to TRBD1 covers 7 bases. CDR1 and CDR2 (germline): SGHAT, FQDESV (reference sequence). V was pared by 5 bases and J by 4 bases, with 4 bases of the junction left unmatched. CDR3 length: 13 amino acids. The CDR3 here is CASSTGAGYGYTF. DNA for the CDR3: TGTGCCAGCAGCACAGGGGCGGGCTATGGCTACACCTTC.

This clone was seen more than once but under ten times. The chain employs TRBV9 and TRBJ1-6; 8 bases match TRBD1. Per the germline V gene, CDR1 is SGDLS and CDR2 is YYNGEE. Trimming cost V 6 bases and J 10 bases; bases outside gene matches: 12. The CDR3 is made up of 15 amino acids. The CDR3 DNA follows: TGTGCCAGCACGAGTACGGGACAGGCAAAATCACCCCTCCACTTT. Translating gives CASTSTGQAKSPLHF.

This sequence joins TRBV13 and TRBJ2-5, with D possibly matching TRBD2 (5 bases). Germline-derived CDR1 and CDR2 are PRHDT and FYEKMQ (reference sequence). This CDR3 contains 13 residues. Trimming removed 7 bases from V and 4 bases from J, with 13 bases in between. CDR3 region: CASTMIRGETQYF. The DNA for the CDR3 is TGTGCCAGCACCATGATCCGGGGAGAGACCCAGTACTTC.

The rearrangement uses TRBV19 and TRBJ2-7; D gene ambiguous. The V end was cut by 5 bases, the J end by 0 bases, with 11 bases between. Germline values: CDR1 LNHDA, CDR2 SQIVND (reference sequence). The CDR3 contains 14 residues. CDR3 sequence: CASSLRTGSYEQYF. The CDR3 region has the DNA TGTGCCAGTAGTCTAAGGACCGGCTCCTACGAGCAGTACTTC. The full variable domain, with the rest looked up from reference TRBV19 and TRBJ2-7, is DGGITQSPKYLFRKEGQNVTLSCEQNLNHDAMYWYRQDPGQGLRLIYYSQIVNDFQKGDIAEGYSVSREKKESFPLTVTSAQKNPTAFYLCASSLRTGSYEQYFGPGTRLTVT.

DNA of the CDR3: TGTGCCAGCAGCTTTGGCGGGGAATCCTACAATGAGCAGTTCTTC. Protein: CASSFGGESYNEQFF. The V gene is TRBV13, the J gene TRBJ2-1, with D tentatively TRBD2 (6 bases). V was trimmed by 3 bases and J by 1 base, leaving 10 bases between them. Per the germline V gene, CDR1 is PRHDT and CDR2 is FYEKMQ (reference sequence). The length of the CDR3 is 15 residues.

The chain couples TRBV27 to TRBJ1-2; TRBD1 matches 10 bases. Germline CDR1 and CDR2: MNHEY and SMNVEV (reference sequence). With 5 bases clipped from V and 1 base from J, the junction kept 7 bases outside the gene matches. The CDR3 sequence is 16 residues long. CDR3 nucleotide sequence: TGTGCCAGCAGTAAACTCCGGGACAGGGGTAACTATGGCTACACCTTC. Encoded protein: CASSKLRDRGNYGYTF.

V and J are TRBV9 and TRBJ2-1; D remains unclear. The CDR3 has 12 amino acids. CDR1 and CDR2 (germline): SGDLS, YYNGEE. Trimming shortened V by 2 bases and J by 7 bases, and 7 bases separated the two germline ends. The CDR3 nucleotides are TGTGCCAGCAGCGTGTATGCAAATGAGCAGTTCTTC. Amino acid sequence: CASSVYANEQFF.

The rearrangement uses TRBV19 and TRBJ1-2, with 7 bases aligning to TRBD1. The trim removed 10 bases at V and 3 bases at J, leaving 5 bases unmatched. This CDR3 region has 12 residues. Germline CDR1 reads LNHDA; CDR2 reads SQIVND (reference sequence). The CDR3 protein is CAIRGTDYGYTF. The CDR3 bases are TGTGCCATACGCGGGACAGACTATGGCTACACCTTC.

This clone was observed a few times. V usage is TRBV9 and J usage is TRBJ2-3; maybe TRBD1 (5 bases). Per germline, CDR1 SGDLS and CDR2 YYNGEE. CDR3 length: 15 amino acids. Trimming took 7 bases from V and 1 from J, leaving 16 bases between them. The DNA for the CDR3 is TGTGCCAGCGGGTTATCAGGGTATGGCACAGATACGCAGTATTTT. Translation: CASGLSGYGTDTQYF.

J is TRBJ1-5 and V is TRBV7-9, with TRBD1 matching 10 bases. J gave up 7 bases and V 5 bases, and 8 bases lay outside the gene matches. The CDR3 is made up of 15 amino acids. Germline V gives CDR1 SEHNR, CDR2 FQNEAQ (reference sequence). DNA of the CDR3: TGTGCCAGCAGCCTCGGACAGGGGGGATGGCAGCCCCAGCATTTT. Its translation is CASSLGQGGWQPQHF.